Shown below are 7 T cell receptor beta chains from a single sample sequenced in a study of T-cell reconstitution after alpha-beta-depleted transplantation in children. The TCRbeta library was prepared with unique molecular identifiers. TCRdb processed the PCR reads anew with MiXCR; each CDR3 protein has one entry. The sample includes hundreds of thousands of distinct CDR3 sequences, about 9.2% of them seen just once. Sample: PBMCs from the stem cell graft donor, taken from the stem cell graft. These receptors came from a human donor who donated a stem cell graft to a child with acute lymphoblastic leukemia.

This clonotype was recorded a few times. The rearrangement joins TRBV4-2 to TRBJ2-2, with TRBD2 matching 10 bases. V was clipped by 0 bases and J by 6 bases; unmatched bases: 4. The germline gives CDR1 LGHNA, CDR2 YNFKEQ. The CDR3 loop spans 16 amino acids. DNA of the CDR3: TGTGCCAGCAGCCAAGAAGCGGGGGGGCGGTCCGGGGAGCTGTTTTTT. Residues: CASSQEAGGRSGELFF.

The sample holds many counts of this clonotype. J is TRBJ2-2 and V is TRBV24-1, with 7 bases identical to TRBD1. The CDR3 covers 16 residues. V shed 5 bases, J shed 1 base, and the junction held 6 bases outside the gene matches. Germline loops: CDR1 KGHDR, CDR2 SFDVKD. The CDR3 here is CATSGPGQMNTGELFF. In nucleotides, the CDR3 is TGTGCCACCAGTGGACCGGGACAGATGAACACCGGGGAGCTGTTTTTT.

The V gene is TRBV7-2, the J gene TRBJ2-7; the D gene is possibly TRBD1 (5 bases). CDR3 length: 12 amino acids. CDR1 and CDR2 from the germline V gene are SGHTA and FQGNSA. V was shortened by 3 bases and J by 7 bases, with 10 bases between the two germline ends. The CDR3 protein is CASSFVRVEQYF. DNA for the CDR3: TGTGCCAGCAGCTTCGTCAGGGTGGAGCAGTACTTC.

The chain combines TRBV12-3 or TRBV12-4 with TRBJ1-1, with D tentatively TRBD1 (5 bases). V dropped 4 bases and J dropped 5 bases, with 14 bases sitting between them. The length of the CDR3 is 14 residues. CDR3 DNA sequence: TGTGCCAGCAGTTCCTTGGGGGGGGGGACTGAAGCTTTCTTT. This gives the protein CASSSLGGGTEAFF.

The chain recombines TRBV29-1 with TRBJ1-1; TRBD1 agrees at 8 bases. CDR3 length: 14 residues. The V segment lost 4 bases and the J segment 1 base; nucleotides outside the gene matches: 5. Per the germline V gene, CDR1 is SQVTM and CDR2 is ANQGSEA. This CDR3 reads CSVGGTGRNTEAFF. The CDR3 bases are TGCAGCGTTGGGGGGACAGGCCGGAACACTGAAGCTTTCTTT.

Comments on this clonotype: A read error may account for a junction end that differs from germline. V and J are TRBV20-1 and TRBJ2-5, with D possibly being TRBD1 or TRBD2 (5 bases each). The CDR3 sequence is 14 residues long. The germline gives CDR1 DFQATT, CDR2 SNEGSKA (reference sequence). CDR3 amino acids: CSARGVAGPGGQYF. CDR3 coding DNA: TGCAGTGCCAGAGGTGTGGCGGGCCCTGGGGGCCAGTACTTC.

This clonotype has at least ten counts. V and J are TRBV12-3 or TRBV12-4 and TRBJ1-1; 10 nucleotides align to TRBD1. V shed 3 bases, J shed 1 base, and the junction held 2 bases outside the gene matches. The length of the CDR3 is 15 residues. The CDR3 protein is CASSFDRGRNTEAFF. The DNA of the CDR3 is TGTGCCAGCAGTTTTGACAGGGGGCGGAACACTGAAGCTTTCTTT.